These 13 T cell receptor beta chains were sequenced from one sample in a study of T cells in Graves' hyperthyroidism and ophthalmopathy. The investigators amplified TCR beta CDR3 regions from RNA transcripts. The HTBI set primed first-round TCR CDR3 RT-PCR. TCRdb re-analysed the multiplex PCR reads in MiXCR, keeping a single row per CDR3 protein. Of more than 500,000 distinct CDR3 sequences in the sample, 15% to 20% are singletons; the top ten hold about 3.8%. Sequencing used blood. The receptor source for this set is a woman aged 25-40 years with Graves' hyperthyroidism.

This clonotype was observed a few times. The CDR3 DNA reads as TGTGCCAGCAGCCAGGACTCGAGCTCCTACGAGCAGTACTTC. Its protein product is CASSQDSSSYEQYF. The chain recombines TRBV5-4 with TRBJ2-7; a possible D gene is TRBD2 (5 bases). The CDR3 is made up of 14 amino acids. Germline CDR1 reads SGHNT; CDR2 reads YYREEE (reference sequence). V shed 4 bases and J shed 0 bases, with 11 bases lying between them.

This clonotype was counted ten times or more. V usage is TRBV2 and J usage is TRBJ2-2; D is unclear. Germline CDR1 SNHLY, CDR2 FYNNEI. Trimming cost V 6 bases and J 7 bases, with 15 bases left between them. The CDR3 is made up of 14 amino acids. DNA for the CDR3: TGTGCCAGCAGCCCTTTACTCGGCATCGGGGAGCTGTTTTTT. This translates into CASSPLLGIGELFF.

Remarks on this clonotype: This likely comes from a read error, as the CDR3 has no conserved phenylalanine or tryptophan at its end. The chain has TRBV7-9 and TRBJ2-7; no reliable D call. The V gene's germline CDR1 is SEHNR and CDR2 FQNEAQ (reference sequence). This CDR3 contains 12 residues. V gave up 3 bases and J gave up 6 bases, with 9 bases separating them. In DNA, the CDR3 is TGTGCCAGCAGCTTTCAGGTTGCCGAGCAGTACCTC. This gives the protein CASSFQVAEQYL.

This clonotype showed up just a few times. V and J are TRBV6-1 and TRBJ2-6; D call uncertain. The CDR3 length is 15 residues. Trimming removed 5 bases from V and 0 bases from J, with 8 bases in between. Germline V gene sequence: CDR1 MNHNS, CDR2 SASEGT. The CDR3 bases are TGTGCCAGCAGTAATGGGGTCTCTGGGGCCAACGTCCTGACTTTC. As protein: CASSNGVSGANVLTF.

The chain has TRBV11-2 and TRBJ2-1; 10 nucleotides agree with TRBD2. The CDR3 extends over 17 amino acids. Germline V gene lookup returns CDR1 SGHAT and CDR2 FQNNGV. Unmatched junction bases numbered 10, after V lost 5 bases and J lost 3 bases. Here the CDR3 DNA reads TGTGCCAGCAGCCAAGATCCAAGCGGGAGGGGCTACAATGAGCAGTTCTTC. Translating it yields CASSQDPSGRGYNEQFF.

This clonotype showed up just a few times. This chain links TRBV9 with TRBJ2-4; D is undetermined. The CDR3 sequence is 13 residues long. Trimming removed 3 bases from V and 6 bases from J, with 10 bases in between. Germline V gene data show CDR1 as SGDLS and CDR2 as YYNGEE. CDR3 coding DNA: TGTGCCAGCAGCGAGAGAGACACAAACATTCAGTACTTC. This gives the protein CASSERDTNIQYF.

CDR3 DNA: TGTGCCAGCCGCCGGGGCCTCAACAATGAGCAGTTCTTC. Translation: CASRRGLNNEQFF. This rearrangement joins TRBV3-1 to TRBJ2-1, with D possibly being TRBD1 or TRBD2 (5 bases each). There are 13 residues in the CDR3. V lost 8 bases and J lost 5, with 13 bases in between. Looked up from germline, CDR1 is LGHDT and CDR2 is YNNKEL (reference sequence).

The J gene is TRBJ1-2, the V gene TRBV6-1; D ambiguous. The CDR3 covers 12 residues. The ends were cut back, 3 bases at V and 5 bases at J, with 7 bases in the middle. Germline lookup yields CDR1 MNHNS and CDR2 SASEGT. The CDR3 DNA is TGTGCCAGCAGTGACCACCTTTATGGCTACACCTTC. This codes for CASSDHLYGYTF.

Of note for this clonotype: A read error may be the cause here, since a much bigger clone is one base away. The chain employs TRBV10-3 and TRBJ2-7; 11 bases are shared with TRBD2. The CDR3 spans 15 residues. CDR1 is ENHRY and CDR2 is SYGVKD in the germline V gene. The CDR3 DNA reads as TGTGCCATCAGTGATGAGACTAGCGGGAACTACGAGCAGTGCTTC. It translates to CAISDETSGNYEQCF.

The chain joins TRBV7-9 to TRBJ2-1; a possible D gene is TRBD2 (5 bases). The CDR3 contains 18 residues. Per germline, CDR1 SEHNR and CDR2 FQNEAQ (reference sequence). Trimming pared 2 bases from V and 0 bases from J, leaving 17 bases between. For the CDR3, the DNA is TGTGCCAGCAGCTTATCCGCTAGCTTAAAATACTCCTACAATGAGCAGTTCTTC. Translating gives CASSLSASLKYSYNEQFF.

Note on this clonotype: A junction boundary mismatches the germline segment, possibly from a read error. V is TRBV7-2 and J is TRBJ1-4; D unresolved. From germline, CDR1 is SGHTA and CDR2 FQGNSA. The CDR3 covers 14 residues. CDR3 loop: CAGSLDGTNEKLFF. The CDR3 DNA reads as TGTGCCGGCAGCTTAGACGGGACTAATGAAAAACTGTTTTTT.

This clonotype was seen ten or more times. The chain couples TRBV2 to TRBJ1-6; 8 nucleotides agree with TRBD1. Looked up from germline, CDR1 is SNHLY and CDR2 is FYNNEI. Germline trimming cut 4 bases from V and 7 bases from J; bases unmatched to any gene: 9. The CDR3 has 16 residues. CDR3 sequence (DNA): TGTGCCAGCAGTGCACCTACGACAGGGGACAATTCACCCCTCCACTTT. Translated: CASSAPTTGDNSPLHF.

This clonotype was seen a handful of times. The rearrangement uses TRBV10-3 and TRBJ2-7; D gene unclear. The CDR3 sequence is 10 residues long. Trimming cost V 7 bases and J 5 bases, with 6 bases left between them. Germline values: CDR1 ENHRY, CDR2 SYGVKD. DNA of the CDR3: TGTGCCATCACGCCGGACGAGCAGTACTTC. The encoded protein is CAITPDEQYF.